Presented here are 11 T cell receptor beta chains from one specimen sequenced in a study of OX40 agonist ivuxolimab in advanced cancers. Libraries were prepared by immunoSEQ multiplex PCR; TCRdb keeps only in-frame clonotypes and omits some of them. The table shows tens of thousands of clones, with roughly 84% occurring only once. The sequencing here drew on CD4+ or CD8+ T cells sorted from blood, taken in a trial of the OX40 agonist ivuxolimab. The receptors come from an adult with an advanced solid tumor such as melanoma, head and neck, liver or kidney cancer.

The CDR3: CASRLGPPDTQYF. In DNA form, the CDR3 reads TGTGCCAGCCGGCTGGGCCCCCCAGATACGCAGTATTTT. This chain joins TRBV28 and TRBJ2-3; D gene unclear. Per the germline V gene, CDR1 is MDHEN and CDR2 is SYDVKM. The CDR3 runs 13 residues. Trimming took 8 bases from V and 4 from J, leaving 13 bases between them.

This clone was counted once. The gene calls are TRBV28 and TRBJ2-5, with 14 bases matching TRBD2. Germline CDR1 is MDHEN and CDR2 is SYDVKM. J was trimmed by 0 bases and V by 6 bases; bases with no gene match: 12. The CDR3 has 19 amino acids. The CDR3 reads CASRAVTGLAGEYQETQYF. CDR3 DNA sequence: TGTGCCAGCAGGGCCGTAACGGGACTAGCGGGAGAGTACCAAGAGACCCAGTACTTC.

The rearrangement joins TRBV5-4 to TRBJ2-5; 7 nucleotides align to TRBD2. Germline CDR1 and CDR2: SGHNT and YYREEE (reference sequence). V lost 4 bases to trimming and J lost 1 base; unmatched junction nucleotides: 7. The CDR3 totals 15 residues. The CDR3 region has the DNA TGTGCCAGCAGCCTAAAGACTAGCCTCCAAGAGACCCAGTACTTC. Encoded protein: CASSLKTSLQETQYF.

This clone occurred a few times. The rearrangement joins TRBV7-8 to TRBJ1-3; D remains unclear. CDR1 SGHVS and CDR2 FQNEAQ come from the germline V gene. The CDR3 sequence is 17 residues long. V lost 5 bases and J lost 0, with 17 bases in between. CDR3 in DNA: TGTGCCAGCAGCCCCCTAGGTAACCTCGGCTCTGGAAACACCATATATTTT. Its protein product is CASSPLGNLGSGNTIYF.

CDR3 DNA: TGTGCCAGTAGTATAGCCCTATCCACAGGCGTATCAGTGTTCGAGCAGTACTTC. It is translated as CASSIALSTGVSVFEQYF. The chain has TRBV19 and TRBJ2-5, with D perhaps TRBD1 (5 bases). The J call is in doubt because the DNA end fits TRBJ2-7 better. CDR3 length: 18 residues. Germline loops: CDR1 LNHDA, CDR2 SQIVND (reference sequence).

The chain uses TRBV4-3 and TRBJ1-1, with unresolved D. Deletions cut 0 bases from V and 1 base from J, with 9 bases between. Germline CDR1 and CDR2: LGHNA and YSLEER. This CDR3 is 15 amino acids long. Here the CDR3 reads CASSQDRTANTEAFF. CDR3 nucleotide sequence: TGCGCCAGCAGCCAAGATAGAACAGCGAACACTGAAGCTTTCTTT.

This chain links TRBV19 with TRBJ1-1; tentatively, D is TRBD1 (5 bases). CDR1 is LNHDA, CDR2 SQIVND, per germline (reference sequence). This CDR3 region has 14 residues. V lost 7 bases and J lost 4, with 16 bases in between. CDR3 residues: CASTPSTGTTEAFF. CDR3 bases: TGTGCCAGTACCCCCAGCACGGGGACCACTGAAGCTTTCTTT.

The chain carries TRBV11-3 and TRBJ2-1, with D perhaps given as TRBD1 or TRBD2 (6 bases each). Trimming took 5 bases from V and 2 from J, leaving 13 bases between them. This CDR3 is built from 15 residues. Per the germline V gene, CDR1 is SGHNT and CDR2 is YENEEA. CDR3 protein: CASSERRGAYNEQFF. CDR3 DNA: TGTGCCAGCAGCGAGCGGAGGGGGGCCTACAATGAGCAGTTCTTC.

V is TRBV7-9 and J is TRBJ2-5, with no clear D. The CDR3 has 12 residues. V lost 3 bases to trimming and J lost 10 bases, with 12 bases between them. Germline loops: CDR1 SEHNR, CDR2 FQNEAQ (reference sequence). The CDR3 sequence is CASSFPSNDQYF. The CDR3 DNA is TGTGCCAGCAGCTTTCCCAGCAACGACCAGTACTTC.

The CDR3 reads CASTGGRGTNEKLFF. CDR3 bases: TGCGCCAGCACGGGGGGCAGGGGCACTAATGAAAAACTGTTTTTT. J is TRBJ1-4 and V is TRBV5-1; D may be TRBD1 (6 bases). Trimming left V 6 bases short and J 2 bases short, with 14 bases between. Looked up from germline, CDR1 is SGHRS and CDR2 is YFSETQ. The CDR3 is 15 residues long.

The rearrangement uses TRBV6-5 and TRBJ1-4; D gene unclear. Germline CDR1 MNHEY, CDR2 SVGAGI. V gave up 2 bases and J gave up 5 bases, with 12 bases separating them. The CDR3 covers 15 residues. This CDR3 reads CASSYRGGSNEKLFF. CDR3 in DNA: TGTGCCAGCAGTTACCGTGGAGGCTCAAATGAAAAACTGTTTTTT.